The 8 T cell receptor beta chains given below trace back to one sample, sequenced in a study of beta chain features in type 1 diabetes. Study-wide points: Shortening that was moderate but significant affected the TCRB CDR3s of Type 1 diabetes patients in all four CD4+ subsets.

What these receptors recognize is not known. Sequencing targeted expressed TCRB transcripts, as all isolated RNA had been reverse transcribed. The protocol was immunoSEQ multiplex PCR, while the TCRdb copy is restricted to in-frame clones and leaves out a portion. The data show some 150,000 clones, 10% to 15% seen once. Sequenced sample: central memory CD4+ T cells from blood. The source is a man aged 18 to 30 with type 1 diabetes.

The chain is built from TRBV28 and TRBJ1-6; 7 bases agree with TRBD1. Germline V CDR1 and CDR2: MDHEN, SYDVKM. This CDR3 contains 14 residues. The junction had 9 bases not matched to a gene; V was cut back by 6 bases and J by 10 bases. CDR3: CASSSQGEGSPLHF. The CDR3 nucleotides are TGTGCCAGCAGCTCCCAGGGGGAAGGGTCACCCCTCCACTTT.

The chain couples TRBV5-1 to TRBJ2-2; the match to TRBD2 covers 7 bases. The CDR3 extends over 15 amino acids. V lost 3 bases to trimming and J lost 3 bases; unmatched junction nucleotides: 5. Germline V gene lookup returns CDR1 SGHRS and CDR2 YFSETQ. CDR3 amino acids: CASSWEGSDTGELFF. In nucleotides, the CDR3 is TGCGCCAGCAGCTGGGAGGGCAGCGACACCGGGGAGCTGTTTTTT.

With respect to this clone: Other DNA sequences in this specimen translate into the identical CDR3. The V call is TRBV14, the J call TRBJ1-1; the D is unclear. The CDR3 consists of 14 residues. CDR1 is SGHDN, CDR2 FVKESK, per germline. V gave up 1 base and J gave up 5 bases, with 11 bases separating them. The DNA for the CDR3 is TGTGCCAGCAGCCAAGCTAGGGTCGGGACTGAAGCTTTCTTT. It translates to CASSQARVGTEAFF.

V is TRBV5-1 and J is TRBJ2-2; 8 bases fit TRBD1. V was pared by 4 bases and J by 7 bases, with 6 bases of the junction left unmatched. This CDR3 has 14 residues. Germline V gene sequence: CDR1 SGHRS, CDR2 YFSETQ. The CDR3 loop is CASSTGQGGGELFF. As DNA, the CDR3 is TGCGCCAGCAGCACCGGACAGGGAGGCGGGGAGCTGTTTTTT.

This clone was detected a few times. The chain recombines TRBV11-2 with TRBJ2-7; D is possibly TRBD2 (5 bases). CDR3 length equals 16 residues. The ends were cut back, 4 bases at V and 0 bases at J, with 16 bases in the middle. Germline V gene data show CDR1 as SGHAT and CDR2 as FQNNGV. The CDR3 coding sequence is TGTGCCAGCAGCTCCTGGACTGGTATGAGCTCCTACGAGCAGTACTTC. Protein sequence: CASSSWTGMSSYEQYF. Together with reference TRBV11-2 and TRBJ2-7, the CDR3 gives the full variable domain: EAGVAQSPRYKIIEKRQSVAFWCNPISGHATLYWYQQILGQGPKLLIQFQNNGVVDDSQLPKDRFSAERLKGVDSTLKIQPAKLEDSAVYLCASSSWTGMSSYEQYFGPGTRLTVT.

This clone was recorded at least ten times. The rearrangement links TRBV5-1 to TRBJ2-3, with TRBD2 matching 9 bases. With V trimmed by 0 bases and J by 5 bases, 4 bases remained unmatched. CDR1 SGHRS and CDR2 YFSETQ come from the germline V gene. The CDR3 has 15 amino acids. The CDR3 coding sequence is TGCGCCAGCAGCTTGGGGCCTAGCGGGGAAGATACGCAGTATTTT. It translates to CASSLGPSGEDTQYF.

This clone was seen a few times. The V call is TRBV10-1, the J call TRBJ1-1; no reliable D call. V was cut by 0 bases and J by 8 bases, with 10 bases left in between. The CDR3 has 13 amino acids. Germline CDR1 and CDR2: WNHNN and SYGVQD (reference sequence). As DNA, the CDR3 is TGCGCCAGCAGTGAGTCGGTGGAGAGAGAAGCTTTCTTT. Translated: CASSESVEREAFF.

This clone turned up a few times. CDR3 in DNA: TGTGCCACAGGGGACGGCCTCTATGGCTACACCTTC. Its translation is CATGDGLYGYTF. The chain carries TRBV30 and TRBJ1-2; 7 positions match TRBD1. Trimming cost V 8 bases and J 4 bases; bases outside gene matches: 7. This CDR3 is 12 amino acids long. Looked up from germline, CDR1 is GTSNPN and CDR2 is SVGIG (reference sequence).